The 10 T cell receptor beta chains in this list originate from one sample, sequenced in a study of technical replicates of blood from a few donors listed by TCRdb under 2017. Receptor libraries were prepared by the immunoSEQ multiplex PCR assay. Not all clones reach the TCRdb copy of this immuneACCESS table, which keeps in-frame sequences only. Checked studies attribute under half of the gap to unresolved V genes and leave the rest unexplained. The sample yields around 84,000 clones; roughly 98% were counted once. In total, the top ten clones hold around 0.15% of the sample. Source material: T cells isolated from PBMCs. Source of these receptors: a human donor in good health.

The CDR3 nucleotides read TGTGCCAGCAGTTCTAGCGGGCGGTCCTACAATGAGCAGTTCTTC. This codes for CASSSSGRSYNEQFF. The chain employs TRBV27 and TRBJ2-1; 8 nucleotides align to TRBD2. The CDR3 is made up of 15 amino acids. V was pared by 4 bases and J by 1 base, with 3 bases of the junction left unmatched. Germline CDR1 and CDR2: MNHEY and SMNVEV (reference sequence).

J is TRBJ1-2 and V is TRBV18; D is uncertain. Germline V gives CDR1 KGHSH, CDR2 LQKENI. The CDR3 has 17 amino acids. V was pared by 3 bases and J by 5 bases, with 22 bases between. CDR3 region: CASSPLKRQAPGYGYTF. CDR3 DNA sequence: TGTGCCAGCTCACCCCTAAAAAGGCAGGCGCCTGGATATGGCTACACCTTC. The whole variable domain, remainder taken from reference TRBV18 and TRBJ1-2, is NAGVMQNPRHLVRRRGQEARLRCSPMKGHSHVYWYRQLPEEGLKFMVYLQKENIIDESGMPKERFSAEFPKEGPSILRIQQVVRGDSAAYFCASSPLKRQAPGYGYTFGSGTRLTVV.

CDR3 amino acids: CASSQGPGDEQFF. The CDR3 bases are TGCGCCAGCAGCCAAGGTCCGGGAGATGAGCAGTTCTTC. The chain uses TRBV4-1 and TRBJ2-1, with TRBD2 as a possible D gene (6 bases). Germline values: CDR1 MGHRA, CDR2 YSYEKL. V lost 1 base, J lost 8 bases, and 9 bases lay in between. The CDR3 consists of 13 residues.

The chain joins TRBV6-5 to TRBJ1-4; 10 positions match TRBD1. The germline CDR1 and CDR2 sequences are MNHEY and SVGAGI. This CDR3 is built from 14 residues. V gave up 5 bases and J gave up 6 bases; unmatched junction bases: 3. CDR3 DNA: TGTGCCAGCAGTCCCGGGACAGGGGATGAAAAACTGTTTTTT. Protein: CASSPGTGDEKLFF.

The chain is built from TRBV11-2 and TRBJ2-5; a weak D match, TRBD2 (8 bases). Trimming removed 5 bases at V and 3 bases at J, with 22 bases between. The CDR3 is 17 amino acids. Germline loops: CDR1 SGHAT, CDR2 FQNNGV. The CDR3 DNA is TGTGCCAGCAGCCAATCAGGACTAGCAGGGGGGGAAGAGACCCAGTACTTC. Amino acids: CASSQSGLAGGEETQYF.

The rearrangement joins TRBV6-1 to TRBJ2-2, with 12 bases aligning to TRBD2. Trimming took 4 bases from V and 5 from J; bases not matched to a gene: 8. Germline CDR1 reads MNHNS; CDR2 reads SASEGT. CDR3 length equals 17 residues. The CDR3 nucleotides read TGTGCCAGCAGTGCGGCTAGCGGGGGGGCTCGGACCGGGGAGCTGTTTTTT. Translation: CASSAASGGARTGELFF.

The rearrangement uses TRBV5-1 and TRBJ2-4; 7 bases fit TRBD2. V shed 3 bases, J shed 0 bases, and the junction held 6 bases outside the gene matches. The CDR3 sequence is 16 residues long. The germline V gene has CDR1 SGHRS and CDR2 YFSETQ. The CDR3 DNA reads TGCGCCAGCAGCTCAAGCGGGACCCTAGCCAAAAACATTCAGTACTTC. It specifies CASSSSGTLAKNIQYF.

The rearrangement links TRBV19 to TRBJ1-1; maybe TRBD1 (5 bases). Germline-derived CDR1 and CDR2 are LNHDA and SQIVND (reference sequence). V was pared by 3 bases and J by 4 bases, with 15 bases between. The CDR3 runs 15 residues. CDR3 coding DNA: TGTGCCAGTAGTATTGATGACAGCCGCGTCACTGAAGCTTTCTTT. Protein: CASSIDDSRVTEAFF.

This clone was detected only once. The junction and the germline gene differ at one end; a read error may be behind it. The chain carries TRBV19 and TRBJ2-5; 7 nucleotides agree with TRBD1. Per germline, CDR1 LNHDA and CDR2 SQIVND (reference sequence). CDR3 length equals 14 residues. The CDR3 reads CASSLDRVGETQYF. In DNA, the CDR3 is TGTGCCAGTAGTCTAGACAGGGTAGGAGAGACCCAGTACTTC. The variable domain in full, with the rest retrieved from reference TRBV19 and TRBJ2-5, is DGGITQSPKYLFRKEGQNVTLSCEQNLNHDAMYWYRQDPGQGLRLIYYSQIVNDFQKGDIAEGYSVSREKKESFPLTVTSAQKNPTAFYLCASSLDRVGETQYFGPGTRLLVL.

The V gene is TRBV4-1, the J gene TRBJ2-1; D ambiguous. Looked up from germline, CDR1 is MGHRA and CDR2 is YSYEKL. The CDR3 sequence is 14 residues long. Trimming pared 1 base from V and 6 bases from J, leaving 10 bases between. Here the CDR3 DNA reads TGCGCCAGCAGCCAAGGGATCCCAGGCAATGAGCAGTTCTTC. It specifies CASSQGIPGNEQFF.